Listed below are T cell receptor beta chains from one sample, sequenced in a study of T-cell reconstitution after alpha-beta-depleted transplantation in children. TCRdb redid the calling of the PCR reads with MiXCR, one entry per CDR3 protein. The table has a few hundred thousand distinct CDR3 sequences, approximately 13% seen once; the top ten hold approximately 2%. Material: PBMCs, mostly from graft donor cells, obtained 360 days after TCRalphabeta/CD19-depleted stem cell transplant. The receptors stem from a male patient aged 10-17 years who had a stem cell transplant for acute myeloid leukemia, so the T cells may come from the graft donor. Each CDR3 is given with its conserved first and last residue. Fields, in order: V gene, J gene, CDR3 protein.

TRBV15,TRBJ2-1,CATSGEREGDEQFF
TRBV7-6,TRBJ2-7,CASSLGASGDYEQYF
TRBV19,TRBJ2-2,CASIRGGETGSTGELFF
TRBV28,TRBJ2-2,CASLSYGSNTGELFF
TRBV7-8,TRBJ1-1,CASSPWGADSTEAFF
TRBV28,TRBJ2-7,CASSPLGLARSSSYEQYF
TRBV28,TRBJ2-1,CASSLALHDEQFF
TRBV29-1,TRBJ2-2,CSVEEITGGIGELFF
TRBV4-1,TRBJ1-2,CASSIRDGSGDYGYTF
TRBV20-1,TRBJ1-5,CSARPRTWGNQPQHF
TRBV5-1,TRBJ2-7,CASSLSGRPQGEQYF
TRBV10-3,TRBJ2-7,CAISQDRGYEQYF
TRBV5-1,TRBJ2-7,CASSFWAGGYSYEQYF
TRBV28,TRBJ1-6,CASSFRGEARYSPLHF
TRBV20-1,TRBJ2-7,CSAPPGGSGYEQYF
TRBV28,TRBJ2-3,CASSFGQGSDTQYF
TRBV10-3,TRBJ2-3,CAIRPGPPAGGHPDTQYF
TRBV3-1,TRBJ1-5,CASSQSTGPNQPQHF
TRBV7-9,TRBJ2-1,CASSLVVNYPNEQFF
TRBV12-3/TRBV12-4,TRBJ2-7,CASSHSGTRYEQYF
TRBV6-2/TRBV6-3,TRBJ2-7,CASSPSAPRLTYEQYF
TRBV2,TRBJ2-2,CASSGRLAWAGELFF
TRBV9,TRBJ2-7,CASSVTARADHYEQYF
TRBV20-1,TRBJ2-5,CSAREENQETQYF
TRBV29-1,TRBJ2-1,CSVPGLGYNEQFF
TRBV12-5,TRBJ1-3,CASAMTSGNTIYF
TRBV29-1,TRBJ2-7,CSVYDGYEQYF
TRBV28,TRBJ2-7,CATLRDRTRYEQYF
TRBV7-9,TRBJ2-7,CASSLGRQLPYEQYF
TRBV4-2,TRBJ1-3,CASSQGDGASGNTIYF
TRBV27,TRBJ2-1,CASSLVMAGGPGNEQFF
TRBV20-1,TRBJ2-7,CSARGGTGGHGEQYF
TRBV5-1,TRBJ2-3,CASSLILTATDTQYF
TRBV29-1,TRBJ2-1,CSAGLAGAEQFF
TRBV24-1,TRBJ2-2,CATSEGGTGELFF
TRBV5-6,TRBJ2-7,CASSWRIGTGAYEQYF
TRBV12-3/TRBV12-4,TRBJ1-4,CASSPWAGVSEKLFF
TRBV4-3,TRBJ2-2,CASISPGRQGSFTGELFF
TRBV10-3,TRBJ1-2,CAISDGPTGYGYTF
TRBV6-5,TRBJ2-1,CASSYSGVAGNEQFF